This TCR beta chain was found in a study of blood T cell repertoires in COVID-19. About the research overall: Sites across the United States, Italy and Spain contributed samples from acute and convalescent COVID-19. T cells, B-cell-depleted T cells, or PBMCs supplied cDNA or gDNA.

The ends were cut back, 0 bases at V and 1 base at J, with 9 bases in the middle. This CDR3 contains 15 residues. In germline, CDR1 is SGDLS, CDR2 YYNGEE. Authors' processing steps: Reference gene primer amplification gave estimated nucleated cell counts. The protocol was immunoSEQ multiplex PCR, while the TCRdb copy is restricted to in-frame clones and leaves out a portion. V and J calls and clone size come straight from that table; D and trimming were deduced from the DNA. The sample contains approximately 200,000 clones, 81% of which appear only once. Sequencing was performed on peripheral blood. The clonotype was recovered from an elderly woman with COVID-19, enrolled during active disease. The J gene is TRBJ2-3, the V gene TRBV9; D is possibly TRBD1 (5 bases). In DNA, the CDR3 is TGTGCCAGCAGCGTAGGCAGGGTGGGCACAGATACGCAGTATTTT. It is translated as CASSVGRVGTDTQYF.